Shown below are 12 T cell receptor beta chains from a single sample sequenced in a study of cytomegalovirus exposure and HLA in healthy donors. It was with 60 Vbeta and 13 Jbeta primers that the PCR ran. Measured with immunoSEQ multiplex PCR; TCRdb has only the in-frame clones, and not every one. The sample consists of 65,000 to 85,000 clones, roughly 85% of them appearing once. Source material: PBMCs. These receptors all stem from a young woman in good health and CMV-seronegative.

The J gene is TRBJ1-1, the V gene TRBV6-5; no reliable D call. The germline V gene encodes CDR1 MNHEY and CDR2 SVGAGI. This CDR3 is built from 14 residues. V gave up 7 bases and J gave up 0 bases, with 12 bases separating them. The CDR3 sequence: CASTKNTVNTEAFF. CDR3 coding DNA: TGTGCCAGCACCAAAAATACAGTGAACACTGAAGCTTTCTTT.

J is TRBJ2-1 and V is TRBV7-2; weak D call: TRBD2 (5 bases). Per germline, CDR1 SGHTA and CDR2 FQGNSA. Deletions cut 2 bases from V and 4 bases from J, with 15 bases between. This CDR3 has 16 residues. The CDR3: CASSLSGKGGYNEQFF. CDR3 in DNA: TGTGCCAGCAGCTTATCGGGTAAGGGCGGGTACAATGAGCAGTTCTTC.

The rearrangement links TRBV18 to TRBJ2-2, with TRBD1 matching 9 bases. Germline V gene sequence: CDR1 KGHSH, CDR2 LQKENI. V shed 0 bases and J 6 bases; nucleotides not matched to a gene: 5. This CDR3 spans 16 amino acids. This CDR3 reads CASSPPTGGLSGELFF. DNA of the CDR3: TGTGCCAGCTCACCACCGACAGGGGGTTTGTCCGGGGAGCTGTTTTTT.

This chain connects TRBV18 to TRBJ2-7; D uncertain. Germline lookup yields CDR1 KGHSH and CDR2 LQKENI. This CDR3 has 13 amino acids. V lost 7 bases and J lost 6, with 16 bases in between. The CDR3, as DNA: TGTGCCAGCTTCACCGAGTGGAACAGCGAGCAGTACTTC. This codes for CASFTEWNSEQYF.

The chain has TRBV7-3 and TRBJ1-3; TRBD1 agrees at 8 bases. This CDR3 spans 15 amino acids. The V gene end was trimmed by 5 bases and the J gene end by 4 bases; junction bases not matched to a gene: 7. CDR1 and CDR2 from the germline V gene are SGHTA and FQGTGA. CDR3 coding DNA: TGTGCCAGCAGCGAGACAGGGGTGCGCGGAAACACCATATATTTT. This codes for CASSETGVRGNTIYF.

The V gene is TRBV14, the J gene TRBJ2-2, with D possibly being TRBD2 (6 bases). This CDR3 comprises 13 residues. Per germline, CDR1 SGHDN and CDR2 FVKESK. The ends were cut back, 6 bases at V and 6 bases at J, with 11 bases in the middle. The CDR3 loop is CASRASVAGELFF. The CDR3 coding sequence is TGTGCCAGCAGGGCTAGCGTAGCCGGGGAGCTGTTTTTT.

This chain joins TRBV6-6 and TRBJ1-3; 8 nucleotides agree with TRBD1. The CDR3 sequence is 14 residues long. V shed 6 bases, J shed 3 bases, and the junction held 4 bases outside the gene matches. Germline V lookup: CDR1 MNHNY, CDR2 SVGAGI (reference sequence). The CDR3 region is CASSLDRDGNTIYF. CDR3 DNA: TGTGCCAGCAGCTTGGACAGGGATGGAAACACCATATATTTT.

The chain has TRBV10-3 and TRBJ1-3; no definite D call. Germline CDR1 ENHRY, CDR2 SYGVKD. V shed 7 bases and J shed 0 bases, with 7 bases lying between them. CDR3 size: 13 residues. CDR3 DNA sequence: TGTGCCATCACTGACCTCTCTGGAAACACCATATATTTT. It yields the protein CAITDLSGNTIYF.

The chain joins TRBV29-1 to TRBJ2-5; D is possibly TRBD1 (6 bases). Germline CDR1 reads SQVTM; CDR2 reads ANQGSEA. V was pared by 7 bases and J by 5 bases, with 29 bases between. CDR3 size: 17 residues. The CDR3, as DNA: TGCAGCGCCGTGCTCCGACAGGACCTTGGTGTATCGGAGACCCAGTACTTC. It specifies CSAVLRQDLGVSETQYF. Together with reference TRBV29-1 and TRBJ2-5, the CDR3 gives the full variable domain: SAVISQKPSRDICQRGTSLTIQCQVDSQVTMMFWYRQQPGQSLTLIATANQGSEATYESGFVIDKFPISRPNLTFSTLTVSNMSPEDSSIYLCSAVLRQDLGVSETQYFGPGTRLLVL.

The rearrangement uses TRBV18 and TRBJ1-5; TRBD1 is a possible D gene (5 bases). V lost 5 bases to trimming and J lost 0 bases, with 8 bases between them. The CDR3 is 14 amino acids. From germline, CDR1 is KGHSH and CDR2 LQKENI. In DNA, the CDR3 is TGTGCCAGCTCAGCTCAGGGTAGCAATCAGCCCCAGCATTTT. Protein sequence: CASSAQGSNQPQHF.

This chain links TRBV18 with TRBJ2-7; 7 bases agree with TRBD2. The CDR3 loop spans 13 amino acids. The J segment lost 6 bases and the V segment lost 8 bases, leaving 10 bases of the junction unmatched. Germline CDR1 KGHSH, CDR2 LQKENI. The CDR3: CASAGGTSAEQYF. In DNA form, the CDR3 reads TGTGCCAGCGCCGGTGGAACTAGCGCCGAGCAGTACTTC. Using reference TRBV18 and TRBJ2-7 for the parts outside the CDR3, the full variable domain is NAGVMQNPRHLVRRRGQEARLRCSPMKGHSHVYWYRQLPEEGLKFMVYLQKENIIDESGMPKERFSAEFPKEGPSILRIQQVVRGDSAAYFCASAGGTSAEQYFGPGTRLTVT.

The chain employs TRBV5-1 and TRBJ2-5; 7 bases agree with TRBD1. Germline lookup yields CDR1 SGHRS and CDR2 YFSETQ. Trimming at V came to 4 bases and at J to 4 bases, leaving 4 bases not matched to a gene. This CDR3 contains 13 residues. For the CDR3, the DNA is TGCGCCAGCAGCGGGGACAGTGCAGAGACCCAGTACTTC. Residues: CASSGDSAETQYF.